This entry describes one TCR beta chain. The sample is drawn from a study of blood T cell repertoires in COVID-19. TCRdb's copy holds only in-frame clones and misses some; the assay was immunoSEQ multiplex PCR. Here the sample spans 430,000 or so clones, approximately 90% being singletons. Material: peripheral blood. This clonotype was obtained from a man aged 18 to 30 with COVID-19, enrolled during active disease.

The CDR3 DNA sequence: TGTGCCAGCAGCCAAGAGCCGGCAACTAATGAAAAACTGTTTTTT. Translated: CASSQEPATNEKLFF. The gene calls are TRBV3-1 (or the pseudogene TRBV3-2) and TRBJ1-4; no clear D. The length of the CDR3 is 15 residues. Per the germline V gene, CDR1 is LGHDT and CDR2 is YNNKEL (reference sequence). With 0 bases removed from V and 0 bases from J, the gap between germline ends came to 5 bases.